The rows below give T cell receptor beta chains drawn from one sample of a study of human T cells and chemical hapten exposure. TCRdb recomputed calls from the RACE reads with MiXCR, one row per CDR3 protein. The repertoire holds around 74,000 distinct CDR3 sequences, with 32% as singletons. The sequencing used whole blood, collected in connection with sensitization to the hapten diphenylcyclopropenone (DPC). These receptors all stem from a man aged 35-49 years with alopecia areata. Some clones in this sample may be carry-over from other donors' samples. The CDR3 runs from the conserved cysteine through the conserved F or W.

TRBV20-1	TRBJ2-3	CSATTPLGFTDTQYF
TRBV28	TRBJ2-1	CASGTVWQFF
TRBV29-1	TRBJ2-7	CSVEAAYEQYF
TRBV5-1	TRBJ2-2	CASSLQALRTGELFF
TRBV5-6	TRBJ2-1	CASSGGGILPYNEQFF
TRBV27	TRBJ2-5	CASSPKERYQETQYF
TRBV12-3/TRBV12-4	TRBJ2-1	CASSLRDNDNEQFF
TRBV7-2	TRBJ1-2	CASRVDSSYGYTF
TRBV12-3/TRBV12-4	TRBJ2-5	CASRRQGRQETQYF
TRBV7-2	TRBJ1-1	CASSLANSLNTEAFF
TRBV9	TRBJ2-3	CASSPPRASTDTQYF
TRBV5-6	TRBJ2-3	CASSLDVGGEWTTDTQYF
TRBV7-2	TRBJ2-1	CASSGRGTRRDEQFF
TRBV2	TRBJ1-1	CASSEGGGATEAFF
TRBV18	TRBJ1-3	CASSPLNSLSGNTVYF
TRBV20-1	TRBJ2-1	CSVTGPGDNEQFF
TRBV9	TRBJ2-7	CASSAGDARTYEQYF
TRBV6-1	TRBJ2-7	CASTRLTSGYEQYF
TRBV11-2	TRBJ2-1	CASSLRTSYNEQFF
TRBV20-1	TRBJ1-5	CSARTGGSQPQHF
TRBV18	TRBJ2-7	CASSYPKGPLERYF
TRBV7-2	TRBJ1-1	CASSLLTGYTEAFF
TRBV24-1	TRBJ2-2	CATRREVVGELFF
TRBV2	TRBJ2-3	CASSETWGLSTDTQYF
TRBV6-5	TRBJ2-2	CASSWRRTGELFF
TRBV6-2/TRBV6-3	TRBJ1-1	CASSYPTGLGRTEAFF
TRBV20-1	TRBJ2-2	CSARGRRDRVLSNTGELFF
TRBV20-1	TRBJ2-5	CSARRDRQETQYF
TRBV7-9	TRBJ1-2	CASTLYLGQEGDGYSF
TRBV7-6	TRBJ1-1	CASSSAWRDREYTEAFF
TRBV7-9	TRBJ1-4	CASSFGQGGTNEKLFF
TRBV6-5	TRBJ1-3	CASSYLGSSGNTIYF
TRBV12-5	TRBJ1-1	CASGLATTGPTEAFF
TRBV4-1	-	CASSRTWNEQYF
TRBV5-4	TRBJ2-6	CASNQNSGANVLTF
TRBV11-2	TRBJ1-2	CASSSLPHRNYGYTF
TRBV7-2	TRBJ2-5	CASSLTSGRGETQYF
TRBV6-1	TRBJ2-3	CASSEQPATTGTDTQYF
TRBV7-2	TRBJ2-6	CASSVTGLSGANVLTF
TRBV20-1	TRBJ2-7	CSAVRRTLGYEQYF
TRBV12-3/TRBV12-4	TRBJ1-1	CASSLIGGNTEAFF
TRBV7-6	TRBJ2-3	CASSHGVGPGGTDTQYF
TRBV20-1	TRBJ1-2	CSAPNNYGYTF
TRBV6-5	TRBJ2-5	CTSRSGGPKTQYF
TRBV6-2/TRBV6-3	TRBJ2-3	CASSARTGISTDTQYF
TRBV20-1	TRBJ2-4	CSASLDGRAIQYF
TRBV28	TRBJ1-5	CASSLFTGQPQHF
TRBV6-6	TRBJ1-3	CASSSGTGNFHSGNTIYF
TRBV6-5	TRBJ1-1	CASSLSRQWNTEAFF
TRBV20-1	TRBJ2-7	CSARVLGSSYEQYF